This record concerns one T cell receptor beta chain sequence. The antigen is unknown. With V trimmed by 4 bases and J by 8 bases, 6 bases remained unmatched. Germline CDR1 SGHRS, CDR2 YFSETQ. The CDR3 is 14 residues long. The sample originates from a study of memory B cells and T cells in multiple sclerosis. Notes on the study in general: Shared clonotype counts depended on differing compartment clone-set sizes and were normalized.

Separate sequencing covered autoproliferating (CFSE-dim) and non-proliferating (CFSE-high) T cells from stimulus-free culture. Replicate wells were pooled after approximately seven days of stimulus-free culture of more than 45 million CFSE-labeled PBMCs. Without exogenous stimuli, 0.4 to 0.6 uM CFSE-labeled PBMCs were cultured serum-free. The method was immunoSEQ multiplex PCR; TCRdb's version includes in-frame clones alone and lacks a portion of them. The sample carries 35,000 to 55,000 clones, roughly four fifths recorded once. Sequencing used PBMCs from blood kept in culture. V gene TRBV5-1 combines with J gene TRBJ1-4; 9 positions agree with TRBD1. This TCR came from a human donor with multiple sclerosis. The CDR3 here is CASSNGTGYEKLFF. The CDR3 region has the DNA TGCGCCAGCAGCAACGGGACAGGGTACGAAAAACTGTTTTTT.